The entry below gives a single TCR beta chain sequence along with its context. This specimen comes from a study of blood T cell repertoires in COVID-19. On the study more broadly: PBMCs, B-cell-depleted T cells, or T cells provided the cDNA or gDNA that made up the material.

Here immunoSEQ multiplex PCR was the method, and the copy in TCRdb shows in-frame clones only, minus some. The sample consists of 360,000 or so clones, about 90% of them appearing once. CDR1 and CDR2 (germline): KGHSH, LQKENI. The V end lost 3 bases, the J end lost 2 bases, and 8 bases lay between the germline ends. The CDR3 covers 14 residues. The TCR originated in a woman aged 25 to 39 who had recovered from COVID-19. The sample taken for sequencing was PBMCs or T cells enriched from blood (not recorded which). The chain carries TRBV18 and TRBJ1-3; D possibly corresponds to TRBD1 (6 bases). This chain's CDR3 is CASSPGAPGNTIYF. For the CDR3, the DNA is TGTGCCAGCTCACCGGGGGCGCCTGGAAACACCATATATTTT.